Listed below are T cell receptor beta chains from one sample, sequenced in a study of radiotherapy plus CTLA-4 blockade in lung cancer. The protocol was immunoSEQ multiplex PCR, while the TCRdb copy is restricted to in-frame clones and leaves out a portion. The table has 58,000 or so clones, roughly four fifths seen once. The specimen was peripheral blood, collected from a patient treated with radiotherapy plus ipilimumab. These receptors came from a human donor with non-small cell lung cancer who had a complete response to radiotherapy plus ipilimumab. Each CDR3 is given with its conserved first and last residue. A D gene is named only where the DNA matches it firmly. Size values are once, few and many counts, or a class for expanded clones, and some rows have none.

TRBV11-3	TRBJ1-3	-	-	CATREGGGNTIYF	TGTGCCACCCGCGAAGGGGGTGGAAACACCATATATTTT
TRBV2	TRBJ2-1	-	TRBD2	CASSGTSENEQFF	TGTGCCAGCAGCGGGACTAGCGAAAATGAGCAGTTCTTC
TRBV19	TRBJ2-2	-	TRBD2	CASRTGTINTGELFF	TGTGCCAGCCGCACCGGGACTATAAACACCGGGGAGCTGTTTTTT
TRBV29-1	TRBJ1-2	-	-	CSDEGRINYGYTF	TGCAGCGACGAGGGTAGGATAAACTATGGCTACACCTTC
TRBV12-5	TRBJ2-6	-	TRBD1	CASGPGTGGEGANVLTF	TGTGCTAGTGGTCCCGGGACAGGGGGTGAAGGGGCCAACGTCCTGACTTTC
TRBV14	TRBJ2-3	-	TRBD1	CASSKQGASPLQYF	TGTGCCAGCAGCAAACAGGGGGCGAGCCCATTGCAGTATTTT
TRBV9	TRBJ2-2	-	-	CASSEDGAVTGELFF	TGTGCCAGCAGCGAGGATGGGGCAGTGACCGGGGAGCTGTTTTTT
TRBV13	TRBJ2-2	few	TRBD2	CASSIDSGLAGYTGELFF	TGTGCCAGCAGCATAGACTCGGGGCTAGCGGGATACACCGGGGAGCTGTTTTTT
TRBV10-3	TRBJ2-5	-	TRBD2	CAISGTSGRGSVGETQYF	TGTGCCATCAGCGGGACTAGCGGGAGGGGTTCAGTGGGAGAGACCCAGTACTTC
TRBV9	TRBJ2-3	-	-	CASSTQGDTQYF	TGTGCCAGCAGCACCCAGGGAGATACGCAGTATTTT
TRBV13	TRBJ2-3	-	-	CASSLGLARTDTQYF	TGTGCCAGCAGCTTAGGTCTAGCGCGCACAGATACGCAGTATTTT
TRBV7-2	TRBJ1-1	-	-	CASSLSGGPRFEAFF	TGTGCCAGCAGCTTATCGGGGGGCCCCCGGTTTGAAGCTTTCTTT
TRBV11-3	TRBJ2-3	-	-	CASSLPREWDTQYF	TGTGCCAGCAGCTTACCTAGAGAGTGGGATACGCAGTATTTT
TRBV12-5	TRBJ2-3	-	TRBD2	CASGLPTSESDTQYF	TGTGCTAGTGGTTTGCCGACTAGCGAGTCAGATACGCAGTATTTT
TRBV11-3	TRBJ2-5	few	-	CASSLASRGPGETQYF	TGTGCCAGCAGCTTAGCCAGTAGAGGGCCCGGAGAGACCCAGTACTTC
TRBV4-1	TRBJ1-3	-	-	CASSLDGHSGNTIYF	TGCGCCAGCAGTTTGGACGGACACTCTGGAAACACCATATATTTT
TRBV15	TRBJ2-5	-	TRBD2	CATSSPTGGTSGGTQYF	TGTGCCACCAGCAGCCCAACAGGGGGGACTAGCGGGGGGACCCAGTACTTC
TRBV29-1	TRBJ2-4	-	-	CSVVQDSKNIQYF	TGCAGCGTTGTTCAGGATTCCAAAAACATTCAGTACTTC
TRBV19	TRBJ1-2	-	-	CASSIEGAANYGYTF	TGTGCCAGTAGTATCGAAGGAGCAGCAAACTATGGCTACACCTTC
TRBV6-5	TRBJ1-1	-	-	CASTPGQNTEAFF	TGTGCCAGCACCCCTGGACAGAACACTGAAGCTTTCTTT
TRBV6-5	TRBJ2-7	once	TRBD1	CASNGQGTPYEQYF	TGTGCCAGCAACGGACAGGGGACCCCCTACGAGCAGTACTTC
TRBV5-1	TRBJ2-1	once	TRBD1	CASSTLDREGEQFF	TGCGCCAGCAGCACACTAGACAGGGAAGGTGAGCAGTTCTTC
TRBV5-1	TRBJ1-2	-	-	CASSWPGGDKSF	TGCGCCAGCAGCTGGCCGGGTGGGGACAAAAGCTTC
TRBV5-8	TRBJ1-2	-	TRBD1	CASSPPGQIYGYTF	TGTGCCAGCAGCCCCCCGGGACAGATTTATGGCTACACCTTC
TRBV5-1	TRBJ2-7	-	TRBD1	CASSVTGLLYEQYF	TGCGCCAGCAGCGTGACAGGGCTTCTCTACGAGCAGTACTTC
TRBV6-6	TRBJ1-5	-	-	CASSYAGQSNQPQHF	TGTGCCAGCAGTTACGCGGGGCAGAGCAATCAGCCCCAGCATTTT
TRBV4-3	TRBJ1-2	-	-	CASSQDRGSNYGYTF	TGCGCCAGCAGCCAAGACCGCGGATCTAACTATGGCTACACCTTC
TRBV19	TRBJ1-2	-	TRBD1	CASSILRDSNYGYTF	TGTGCCAGTAGTATCCTCCGGGACAGTAACTATGGCTACACCTTC
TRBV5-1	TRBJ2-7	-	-	CASSLGTGYEQYF	TGCGCCAGCAGCTTGGGCACAGGCTACGAGCAGTACTTC
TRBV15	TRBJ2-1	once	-	CATSRVGNNEQFF	TGTGCCACCAGCAGAGTCGGGAACAATGAGCAGTTCTTC
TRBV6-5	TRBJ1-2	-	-	CASSQHGANYGYTF	TGTGCCAGTAGTCAACATGGAGCTAACTATGGCTACACCTTC
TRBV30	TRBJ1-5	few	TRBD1	CAWAGTGNQPQHF	TGTGCCTGGGCTGGGACAGGGAATCAGCCCCAGCATTTT
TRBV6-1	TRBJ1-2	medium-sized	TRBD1	CAITPGQGGYGYTF	TGTGCCATTACGCCGGGACAGGGCGGCTATGGCTACACCTTC
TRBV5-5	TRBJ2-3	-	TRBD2	CASSVAGSSTDTQYF	TGTGCCAGCAGCGTAGCGGGGAGCTCCACAGATACGCAGTATTTT
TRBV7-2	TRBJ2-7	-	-	CASSSGAYEQYF	TGTGCCAGCAGCTCCGGGGCCTACGAGCAGTACTTC
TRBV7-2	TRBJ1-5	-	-	CASRANGFNQPQHF	TGTGCCAGCAGGGCGAACGGGTTCAATCAGCCCCAGCATTTT
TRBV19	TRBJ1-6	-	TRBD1	CASSRQGAFNSPLHF	TGTGCCAGTAGTAGACAGGGGGCTTTTAATTCACCCCTCCACTTT
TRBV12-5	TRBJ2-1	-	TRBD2	CASGSGGSSYNEQFF	TGTGCTAGTGGTTCGGGGGGGAGCTCCTACAATGAGCAGTTCTTC
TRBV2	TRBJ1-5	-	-	CASRRGGLRGNQPQHF	TGTGCCAGCAGACGGGGGGGCCTAAGGGGCAATCAGCCCCAGCATTTT
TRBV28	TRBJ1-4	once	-	CASSSPEGFEKLFF	TGTGCCAGCAGTTCCCCTGAGGGCTTCGAAAAACTGTTTTTT
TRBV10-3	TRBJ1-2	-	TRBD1	CAISPGGLSGYTF	TGTGCCATCAGTCCAGGGGGACTGAGTGGCTACACCTTC
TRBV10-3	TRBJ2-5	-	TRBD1	CANPTGGQETQYF	TGTGCCAACCCGACAGGGGGCCAAGAGACCCAGTACTTC
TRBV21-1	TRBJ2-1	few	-	CASSKEGDEQFF	TGTGCCAGCAGCAAAGAGGGGGATGAGCAGTTCTTC
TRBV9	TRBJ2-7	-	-	CASSRSGGQGYEQYF	TGTGCCAGCAGCCGTTCGGGGGGCCAGGGCTACGAGCAGTACTTC
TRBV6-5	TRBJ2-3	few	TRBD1	CASSGQGRDTQYF	TGTGCCAGCAGTGGACAGGGCAGAGATACGCAGTATTTT
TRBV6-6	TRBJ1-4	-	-	CASERRDLGGEKLFF	TGTGCCAGCGAAAGACGGGATCTAGGGGGTGAAAAACTGTTTTTT
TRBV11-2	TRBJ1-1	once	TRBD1	CASSSGPGTGRRTEAFF	TGTGCCAGCAGCTCGGGCCCGGGGACAGGGCGTCGTACTGAAGCTTTCTTT
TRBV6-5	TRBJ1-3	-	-	CASRAGTGGNTIYF	TGTGCCAGCAGGGCCGGGACTGGTGGAAACACCATATATTTT
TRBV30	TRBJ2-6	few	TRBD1	CAWSKTGFGANVLTF	TGTGCCTGGAGTAAGACAGGGTTTGGGGCCAACGTCCTGACTTTC